This is a list of T cell receptor beta chains from one sample in a study of cytomegalovirus exposure and HLA in healthy donors. Measured with immunoSEQ multiplex PCR; TCRdb has only the in-frame clones, and not every one. The sample contains about 120,000 clones, about 8.6% of which appear only once. Sequenced material: PBMCs. The receptors come from a woman aged 35 to 49 in good health and CMV-seropositive. CDR3s include the opening cysteine and the closing phenylalanine or tryptophan.

v_gene	j_gene	CDR3aa
TRBV5-1	NA	CASSLRRGDYEQYF
TRBV7-8	TRBJ2-1	CASSTSSGGSYNEQFF
TRBV19	TRBJ2-4	CASSMGGGLAKNIQYF
TRBV20-1	NA	CSAPVTYEQYF
TRBV11-2	TRBJ1-3	CASSPTGNGNTIYF
TRBV6-6	TRBJ1-3	CASSYSARGGNTIYF
TRBV2	TRBJ2-4	CASRDRAAKNIQYF
TRBV29-1	TRBJ2-3	CRVVKGERGLSDTQYF
TRBV7-2	TRBJ2-7	CASSPRLYEQYF
TRBV19	TRBJ1-4	CASRSGGLANEKLFF
TRBV7-9	TRBJ2-7	CASSLGLAVYEQYF
TRBV30	TRBJ1-1	CAWSLGRNTEAFF
TRBV6-1	TRBJ1-4	CASRWTGGEKLFF
TRBV18	TRBJ1-1	CASSVQENTEAFF
TRBV5-4	TRBJ1-1	CASSFGRGNTEAFF
TRBV7-9	TRBJ2-3	CASSLGGLSTDTQYF
TRBV7-6	TRBJ2-1	CASSRRGDEQFF
TRBV2	TRBJ2-7	CASSVYAGTPLSYEQYF
TRBV10-1	TRBJ1-5	CASSVHANQPQHF
TRBV6-5	TRBJ1-1	CASSYSRGEAFF
TRBV5-6	TRBJ1-1	CASSWDRSTEAFF
TRBV6-1	TRBJ1-2	CASSQGTYGYTF
TRBV5-1	TRBJ1-1	CASSFGGGTEAFF
TRBV28	TRBJ2-7	CAIRSNRDLYEQYF
TRBV5-1	TRBJ2-1	CASSLPGNEQFF
TRBV28	TRBJ2-7	CASYSGTYEQYF
TRBV4-2	TRBJ1-2	CASSQPGQGNNYGYTF
TRBV29-1	TRBJ2-6	CSFSGSASSGANVLTF
TRBV28	TRBJ1-5	CASSFPGGQPQHF
TRBV9	TRBJ2-7	CASSPRGGQIAYEQYF
TRBV6-6	TRBJ2-7	CASSYSWGDSYEQYF
TRBV5-1	TRBJ1-6	CASSVAGRTNSPLHF
TRBV2	TRBJ1-1	CARGANTEAFF
TRBV19	TRBJ2-7	CASSAGVASYEQYF
TRBV5-1	TRBJ2-2	CASSPALAGNRGELFF
TRBV25-1	TRBJ1-1	CASSEWTGVAFF
TRBV29-1	TRBJ1-6	CSVLQGEGSPLHF